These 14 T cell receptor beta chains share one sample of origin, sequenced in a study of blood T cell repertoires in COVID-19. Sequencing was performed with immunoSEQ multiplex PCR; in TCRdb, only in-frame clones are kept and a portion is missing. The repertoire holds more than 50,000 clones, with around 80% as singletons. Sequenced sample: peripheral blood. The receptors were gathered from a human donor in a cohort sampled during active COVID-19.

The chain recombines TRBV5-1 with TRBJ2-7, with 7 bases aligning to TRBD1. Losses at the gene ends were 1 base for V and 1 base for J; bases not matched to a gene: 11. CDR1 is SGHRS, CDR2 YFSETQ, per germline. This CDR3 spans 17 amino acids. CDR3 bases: TGCGCCAGCAGCTTGAGAATACCCGGGACAGAGTCCTACGAGCAGTACTTC. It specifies CASSLRIPGTESYEQYF.

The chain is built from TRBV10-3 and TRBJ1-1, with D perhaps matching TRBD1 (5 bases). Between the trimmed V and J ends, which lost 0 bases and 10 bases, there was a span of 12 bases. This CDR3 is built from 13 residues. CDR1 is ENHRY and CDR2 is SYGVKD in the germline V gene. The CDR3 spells CAISESQAVGAFF. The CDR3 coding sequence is TGTGCCATCAGTGAGTCACAGGCCGTAGGAGCTTTCTTT.

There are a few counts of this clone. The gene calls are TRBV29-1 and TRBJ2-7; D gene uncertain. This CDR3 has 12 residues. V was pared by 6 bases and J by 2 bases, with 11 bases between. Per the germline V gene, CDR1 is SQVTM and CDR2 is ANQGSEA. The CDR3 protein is CSVATATYEQYF. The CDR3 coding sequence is TGCAGCGTCGCGACTGCTACCTACGAGCAGTACTTC.

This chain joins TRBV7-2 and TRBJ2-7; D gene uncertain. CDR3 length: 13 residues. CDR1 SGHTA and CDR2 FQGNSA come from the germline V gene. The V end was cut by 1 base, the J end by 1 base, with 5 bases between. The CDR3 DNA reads TGTGCCAGCAGCTTAGTTTCTTCCTACGAGCAGTACTTC. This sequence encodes CASSLVSSYEQYF.

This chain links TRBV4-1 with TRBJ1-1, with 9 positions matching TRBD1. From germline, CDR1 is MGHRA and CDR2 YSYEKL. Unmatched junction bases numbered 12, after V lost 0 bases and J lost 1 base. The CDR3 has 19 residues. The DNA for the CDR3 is TGCGCCAGCAGCCAAGATGGAACAGGGGGCTGGAGTAAGAACACTGAAGCTTTCTTT. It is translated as CASSQDGTGGWSKNTEAFF.

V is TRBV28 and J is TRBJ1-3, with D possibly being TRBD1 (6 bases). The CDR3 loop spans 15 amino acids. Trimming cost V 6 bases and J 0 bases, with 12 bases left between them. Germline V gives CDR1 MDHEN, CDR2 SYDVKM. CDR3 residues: CASSPGQSSGNTIYF. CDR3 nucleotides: TGTGCCAGCAGCCCCGGACAGTCCTCTGGAAACACCATATATTTT.

CDR3 loop: CASTDRYEQYF. The CDR3 DNA is TGCGCCAGCACCGACAGATACGAGCAGTACTTC. J is TRBJ2-7 and V is TRBV10-2; D perhaps matches TRBD1 (5 bases). There are 11 residues in the CDR3. Per the germline V gene, CDR1 is WSHSY and CDR2 is SAAADI. V was trimmed by 7 bases and J by 4 bases, leaving 8 bases between them.

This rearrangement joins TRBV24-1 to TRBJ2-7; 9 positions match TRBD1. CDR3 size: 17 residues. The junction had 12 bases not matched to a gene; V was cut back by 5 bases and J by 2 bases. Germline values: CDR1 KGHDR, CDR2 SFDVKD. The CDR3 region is CATSGDDGTGSTYEQYF. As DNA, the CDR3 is TGTGCCACCAGTGGGGATGATGGGACAGGGTCCACCTACGAGCAGTACTTC.

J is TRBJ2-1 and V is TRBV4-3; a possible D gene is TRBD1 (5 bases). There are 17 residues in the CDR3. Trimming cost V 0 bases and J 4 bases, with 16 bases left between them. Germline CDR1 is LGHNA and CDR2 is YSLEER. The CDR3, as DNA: TGCGCCAGCAGCCAAGAGTGGGGCTCACCCGCATACAATGAGCAGTTCTTC. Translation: CASSQEWGSPAYNEQFF.

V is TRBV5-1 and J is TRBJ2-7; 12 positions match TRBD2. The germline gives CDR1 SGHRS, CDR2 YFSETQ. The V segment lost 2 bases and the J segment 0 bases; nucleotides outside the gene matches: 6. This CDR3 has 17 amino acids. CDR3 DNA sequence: TGCGCCAGCAGCTTAGACTCGACTAGCGGGAGCTCCTACGAGCAGTACTTC. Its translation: CASSLDSTSGSSYEQYF.

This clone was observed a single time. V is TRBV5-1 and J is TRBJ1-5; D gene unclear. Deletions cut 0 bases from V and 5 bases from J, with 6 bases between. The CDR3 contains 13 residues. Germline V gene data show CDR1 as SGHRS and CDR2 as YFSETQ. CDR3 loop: CASSLGADQPQHF. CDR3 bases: TGCGCCAGCAGCTTGGGGGCTGATCAGCCCCAGCATTTT. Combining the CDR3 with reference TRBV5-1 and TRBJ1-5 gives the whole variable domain KAGVTQTPRYLIKTRGQQVTLSCSPISGHRSVSWYQQTPGQGLQFLFEYFSETQRNKGNFPGRFSGRQFSNSRSEMNVSTLELGDSALYLCASSLGADQPQHFGDGTRLSIL.

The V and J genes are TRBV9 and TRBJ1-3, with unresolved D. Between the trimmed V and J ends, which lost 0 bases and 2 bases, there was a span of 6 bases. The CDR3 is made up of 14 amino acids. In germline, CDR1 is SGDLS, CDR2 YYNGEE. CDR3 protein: CASSVEGAGNTIYF. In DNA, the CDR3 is TGTGCCAGCAGCGTAGAGGGAGCTGGAAACACCATATATTTT. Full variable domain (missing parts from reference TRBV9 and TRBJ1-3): DSGVTQTPKHLITATGQRVTLRCSPRSGDLSVYWYQQSLDQGLQFLIQYYNGEERAKGNILERFSAQQFPDLHSELNLSSLELGDSALYFCASSVEGAGNTIYFGEGSWLTVV.

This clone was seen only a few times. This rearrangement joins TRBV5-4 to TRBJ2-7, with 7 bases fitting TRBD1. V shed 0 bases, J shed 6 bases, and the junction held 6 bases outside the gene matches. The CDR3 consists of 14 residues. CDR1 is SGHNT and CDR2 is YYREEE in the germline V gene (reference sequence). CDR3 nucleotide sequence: TGTGCCAGCAGCTTGGAACAGGGGTGGGTCGAGCAGTACTTC. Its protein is CASSLEQGWVEQYF.

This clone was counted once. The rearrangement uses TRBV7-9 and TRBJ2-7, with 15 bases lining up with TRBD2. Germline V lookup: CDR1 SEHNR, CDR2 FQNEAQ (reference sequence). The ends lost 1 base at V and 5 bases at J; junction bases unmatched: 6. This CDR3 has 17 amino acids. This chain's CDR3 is CASSLGVGTSGRHEQYF. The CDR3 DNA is TGTGCCAGCAGCTTAGGGGTGGGGACTAGCGGGAGGCACGAGCAGTACTTC. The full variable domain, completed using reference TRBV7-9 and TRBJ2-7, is DTGVSQNPRHKITKRGQNVTFRCDPISEHNRLYWYRQTLGQGPEFLTYFQNEAQLEKSRLLSDRFSAERPKGSFSTLEIQRTEQGDSAMYLCASSLGVGTSGRHEQYFGPGTRLTVT.